This entry is about one T cell receptor (beta chain). The antigen is undetermined. PCR amplification relied on 60 Vbeta primers (plus 13 Jbeta primers). In the authors' methods: Later work found 65 million to 85 million unique TCR beta chains, with around 10 million shared. The table came from immunoSEQ multiplex PCR; TCRdb's copy has only in-frame clones and leaves some out. D and trimming come from the DNA, and the V and J calls and clone size come from that table. The sample lists 120,000 to 150,000 clones, roughly three fifths occurring once. This CDR3 is 17 amino acids long. Germline-derived CDR1 and CDR2 are MDHEN and SYDVKM. V gave up 6 bases and J gave up 8 bases; unmatched junction bases: 16. The data were obtained in a study of cytomegalovirus exposure and HLA in healthy donors. Study outcomes and limitations: Within an earlier analysis, most TCR beta V segments proved productive either about 87% or about 30% of the time.

The material sequenced was PBMCs. The chain joins TRBV28 to TRBJ2-1; 10 positions agree with TRBD2. The clonotype was recovered from a woman in her sixties in good health and CMV-seronegative. The CDR3 loop is CASSPNPGLATPDEQFF. The CDR3 nucleotides read TGTGCCAGCAGCCCAAACCCGGGACTAGCGACACCCGATGAGCAGTTCTTC.